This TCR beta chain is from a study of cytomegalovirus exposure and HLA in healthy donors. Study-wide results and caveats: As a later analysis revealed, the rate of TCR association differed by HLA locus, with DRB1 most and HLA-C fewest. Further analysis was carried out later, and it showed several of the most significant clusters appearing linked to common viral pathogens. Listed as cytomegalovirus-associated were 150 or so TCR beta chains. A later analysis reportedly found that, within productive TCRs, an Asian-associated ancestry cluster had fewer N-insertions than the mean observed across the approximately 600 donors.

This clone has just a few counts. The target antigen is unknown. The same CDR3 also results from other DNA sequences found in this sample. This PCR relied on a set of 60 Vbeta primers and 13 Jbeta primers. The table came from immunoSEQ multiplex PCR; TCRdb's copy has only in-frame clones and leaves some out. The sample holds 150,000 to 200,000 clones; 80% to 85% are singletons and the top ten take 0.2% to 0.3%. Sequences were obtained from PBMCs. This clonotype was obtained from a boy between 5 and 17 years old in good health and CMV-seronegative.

The CDR3, as DNA: TGTGCCAGCAGTGAAGCTAGCGGGAGCTCCTACGAGCAGTACTTC. Its translation: CASSEASGSSYEQYF. The rearrangement joins TRBV6-1 to TRBJ2-7, with 9 bases identical to TRBD2. The CDR3 contains 15 residues. V lost 0 bases, J lost 0 bases, and 0 bases stayed unmatched. The germline V gene has CDR1 MNHNS and CDR2 SASEGT.